The next 32 T cell receptor beta chains were all read from a single sample in a study of T-cell reconstitution after alpha-beta-depleted transplantation in children. The TCRbeta library was prepared with unique molecular identifiers. From the PCR reads, TCRdb called clonotypes with MiXCR, one entry per CDR3 protein. The data hold over 200,000 distinct CDR3 sequences, with 8.4% observed a single time. The sequences come from PBMCs, mostly from graft donor cells, collected 360 days after TCRalphabeta/CD19-depleted stem cell transplant. The receptors were gathered from a male patient aged 2 to 10 who had a stem cell transplant for acute myeloid leukemia, so the T cells may come from the graft donor.

This clonotype showed up just a few times. This chain uses TRBV6-1 with TRBJ2-7; D is unclear. The germline gives CDR1 MNHNS, CDR2 SASEGT. The CDR3 covers 14 residues. The ends were cut back, 6 bases at V and 5 bases at J, with 17 bases in the middle. The CDR3 DNA reads TGTGCCAGCAGACGGCTGGCGTACTTGAACGAGCAGTACGTC. Protein: CASRRLAYLNEQYV.

CDR3: CSVRDSRSGANVLTF. In DNA form, the CDR3 reads TGCAGCGTTAGGGACAGTCGCTCTGGGGCCAACGTCCTGACTTTC. V usage is TRBV29-1 and J usage is TRBJ2-6; 7 bases line up with TRBD1. The CDR3 has 15 amino acids. CDR1 and CDR2 from the germline V gene are SQVTM and ANQGSEA. V trimming: 5 bases; J trimming: 0 bases; junction bases outside the gene matches: 4.

This clonotype was counted a few times. This rearrangement joins TRBV3-1 to TRBJ2-7; D is perhaps TRBD2 (7 bases). Germline-derived CDR1 and CDR2 are LGHDT and YNNKEL (reference sequence). There are 13 residues in the CDR3. V was pared by 5 bases and J by 7 bases, with 15 bases between. The CDR3 loop is CASSKGRGSEQYV. The CDR3 DNA sequence: TGTGCCAGCAGCAAGGGGAGGGGGAGTGAGCAGTACGTC.

This clonotype appeared many times. The V gene is TRBV5-1, the J gene TRBJ1-4; D uncertain. In germline, CDR1 is SGHRS, CDR2 YFSETQ. CDR3 size: 13 residues. Trimming removed 6 bases at V and 0 bases at J, with 6 bases between. CDR3 residues: CASTVATNEKLFF. The CDR3 DNA reads TGCGCCAGCACAGTGGCAACTAATGAAAAACTGTTTTTT. Full variable domain (remainder filled in from reference TRBV5-1 and TRBJ1-4): KAGVTQTPRYLIKTRGQQVTLSCSPISGHRSVSWYQQTPGQGLQFLFEYFSETQRNKGNFPGRFSGRQFSNSRSEMNVSTLELGDSALYLCASTVATNEKLFFGSGTQLSVL.

The chain couples TRBV30 to TRBJ1-2; TRBD1 matches 9 bases. CDR3 length: 13 amino acids. Trimming at V came to 8 bases and at J to 0 bases, leaving 4 bases not matched to a gene. Germline V CDR1 and CDR2: GTSNPN, SVGIG (reference sequence). CDR3 nucleotide sequence: TGTGCCGGGACAGGGAGAGCTAACTATGGCTACACCTTC. Translated, it gives CAGTGRANYGYTF. Full variable domain (rest looked up from reference TRBV30 and TRBJ1-2): SQTIHQWPATLVQPVGSPLSLECTVEGTSNPNLYWYRQAAGRGLQLLFYSVGIGQISSEVPQNLSASRPQDRQFILSSKKLLLSDSGFYLCAGTGRANYGYTFGSGTRLTVV.

In DNA, the CDR3 is TGTGCCAGCAGTGAAAATTATCCAGGGTATGAGAAAGACGGGGAGCTGTTTTTT. Translated, it gives CASSENYPGYEKDGELFF. The genes are TRBV2 and TRBJ2-2; weak D call: TRBD1 (5 bases). Per germline, CDR1 SNHLY and CDR2 FYNNEI. Trimming cost V 2 bases and J 7 bases, with 23 bases left between them. The CDR3 has 18 amino acids. Supplemented by reference TRBV2 and TRBJ2-2, the full variable domain reads EPEVTQTPSHQVTQMGQEVILRCVPISNHLYFYWYRQILGQKVEFLVSFYNNEISEKSEIFDDQFSVERPDGSNFTLKIRSTKLEDSAMYFCASSENYPGYEKDGELFFGEGSRLTVL.

This clonotype has just a few counts. This chain uses TRBV15 with TRBJ2-7; D unresolved. The V gene's germline CDR1 is LNHNV and CDR2 YYDKDF (reference sequence). The CDR3 spans 14 residues. Trimming removed 2 bases at V and 0 bases at J, with 8 bases between. The CDR3 sequence: CATSRRSDSYEQYF. The CDR3 DNA sequence: TGTGCCACCAGCAGACGAAGCGACTCCTACGAGCAGTACTTC. The full variable domain, completed using reference TRBV15 and TRBJ2-7, is DAMVIQNPRYQVTQFGKPVTLSCSQTLNHNVMYWYQQKSSQAPKLLFHYYDKDFNNEADTPDNFQSRRPNTSFCFLDIRSPGLGDTAMYLCATSRRSDSYEQYFGPGTRLTVT.

This clonotype was observed many times. This chain uses TRBV24-1 with TRBJ2-2; 10 positions agree with TRBD1. Unmatched junction bases numbered 12, after V lost 3 bases and J lost 6 bases. CDR1 and CDR2 (germline): KGHDR, SFDVKD. The CDR3 sequence is 18 residues long. CDR3 in amino acids: CATSDHAGQGSNSGELFF. The CDR3 DNA is TGTGCCACCAGTGATCACGCGGGACAGGGGTCAAATTCCGGGGAGCTGTTTTTT.

This clonotype was counted at least ten times. The V gene is TRBV25-1, the J gene TRBJ2-1; D gene ambiguous. Trimming pared 4 bases from V and 0 bases from J, leaving 7 bases between. CDR3 size: 14 residues. CDR1 and CDR2 (germline): MGHDK, SYGVNS. CDR3 sequence: CASSVLSSYNEQFF. CDR3 nucleotide sequence: TGTGCCAGCAGTGTACTGAGCTCCTACAATGAGCAGTTCTTC. Together with reference TRBV25-1 and TRBJ2-1, the CDR3 gives the full variable domain: EADIYQTPRYLVIGTGKKITLECSQTMGHDKMYWYQQDPGMELHLIHYSYGVNSTEKGDLSSESTVSRIRTEHFPLTLESARPSHTSQYLCASSVLSSYNEQFFGPGTRLTVL.

The table lists this clonotype with a few counts. This chain joins TRBV12-3 or TRBV12-4 and TRBJ1-4; D gene unclear. V lost 4 bases to trimming and J lost 8 bases, with 17 bases between them. The CDR3 sequence is 15 residues long. CDR3 residues: CASSSPGSKMEKLFF. As DNA, the CDR3 is TGTGCCAGCAGTTCCCCAGGCAGCAAGATGGAAAAACTGTTTTTT.

V and J are TRBV7-2 and TRBJ1-1; possible D gene TRBD1, 5 bases. The CDR3 extends over 16 amino acids. Germline V gene sequence: CDR1 SGHTA, CDR2 FQGNSA. Trimming left V 2 bases short and J 0 bases short, with 13 bases between. CDR3 residues: CASSLMVRAMNTEAFF. CDR3 DNA sequence: TGTGCCAGCAGCTTAATGGTCAGGGCAATGAACACTGAAGCTTTCTTT.

V and J are TRBV21-1 and TRBJ1-4; the DNA was not used to check the table's D call, TRBD1. TRBV21-1 is a pseudogene locus. The CDR3 covers 14 residues. CDR3 amino acids: CASRTRATNEKLFF. As DNA, the CDR3 is TGTGCCAGCAGGACCCGGGCAACTAATGAAAAACTGTTTTTT.

This clonotype showed up many times. The J gene is TRBJ2-3, the V gene TRBV10-3; tentative D call: TRBD1 (5 bases). V lost 8 bases and J lost 2, with 14 bases in between. The CDR3 consists of 14 residues. Germline loops: CDR1 ENHRY, CDR2 SYGVKD. CDR3 sequence (DNA): TGTGCCATCGGCAGGGCTCCCGTCACAGATACGCAGTATTTT. Translated: CAIGRAPVTDTQYF.

A few counts support this clonotype. The chain recombines TRBV20-1 with TRBJ2-7; D uncertain. The CDR3 consists of 17 residues. Germline V gene sequence: CDR1 DFQATT, CDR2 SNEGSKA (reference sequence). V was pared by 0 bases and J by 1 base, with 19 bases between. The CDR3 sequence is CSARDSVTGYASYEQYF. CDR3 coding DNA: TGCAGTGCTAGAGATTCAGTAACCGGCTACGCATCCTACGAGCAGTACTTC.

This clonotype was found a few times. V and J are TRBV10-3 and TRBJ2-5, with 14 bases identical to TRBD2. Germline V gene lookup returns CDR1 ENHRY and CDR2 SYGVKD. J gave up 1 base and V 6 bases, and 4 bases lay outside the gene matches. The CDR3 length is 16 residues. The CDR3: CAISEGLAGGQETQYF. In DNA form, the CDR3 reads TGTGCCATCAGCGAAGGACTAGCGGGGGGCCAAGAGACCCAGTACTTC.

This clonotype was seen many times. The rearrangement joins TRBV5-1 to TRBJ2-4; no clear D gene. V lost 0 bases, J lost 8 bases, and 15 bases lay in between. Germline CDR1 SGHRS, CDR2 YFSETQ. The CDR3 sequence is 15 residues long. CDR3 nucleotides: TGCGCCAGCAGCTTGGAAGGTCAATTAGCAGACATTCAGTACTTC. Amino acids: CASSLEGQLADIQYF.

In its sample, this clonotype was seen a few times. The chain recombines TRBV6-2 or TRBV6-3 with TRBJ2-7; possibly TRBD1 for D (5 bases). Trimming took 5 bases from V and 5 from J, leaving 13 bases between them. The CDR3 runs to 13 residues. The V gene's germline CDR1 is MNHEY and CDR2 SVGEGT. CDR3 in DNA: TGTGCCAGCAGTCCAGGACAACGCAACGAGCAGTACTTC. Translation: CASSPGQRNEQYF.

This chain connects TRBV6-2 or TRBV6-3 to TRBJ1-5; D is uncertain. The CDR3 runs to 12 residues. Germline CDR1 reads MNHEY; CDR2 reads SVGEGT. Trimming pared 7 bases from V and 6 bases from J, leaving 10 bases between. For the CDR3, the DNA is TGTGCCAGCAAAATCGACGGTCAGCCCCAGCATTTT. It yields the protein CASKIDGQPQHF.

This clonotype was counted at least ten times. The chain uses TRBV12-3 or TRBV12-4 and TRBJ2-5; the D is unclear. The CDR3 totals 14 residues. V was trimmed by 3 bases and J by 3 bases, leaving 11 bases between them. DNA for the CDR3: TGTGCCAGCAGTTTCCTCAGCAGAAAAGAGACCCAGTACTTC. Protein sequence: CASSFLSRKETQYF.

This clonotype was picked up a small number of times. This chain uses TRBV12-3 or TRBV12-4 with TRBJ2-1; perhaps TRBD1 as D (6 bases). The CDR3 is 14 residues long. V lost 11 bases, J lost 1 base, and 15 bases lay in between. The CDR3 is CAAGAGVSYNEQFF. The CDR3 nucleotides are TGTGCCGCTGGGGCAGGGGTGTCCTACAATGAGCAGTTCTTC.

The V and J genes are TRBV3-1 and TRBJ2-5; 8 positions agree with TRBD2. This CDR3 spans 16 amino acids. The V gene end was trimmed by 0 bases and the J gene end by 4 bases; junction bases not matched to a gene: 7. CDR1 is LGHDT and CDR2 is YNNKEL in the germline V gene (reference sequence). CDR3 sequence: CASSQDRAGVRETQYF. The CDR3 bases are TGTGCCAGCAGCCAAGATCGAGCGGGAGTGAGAGAGACCCAGTACTTC.

The V gene is TRBV15, the J gene TRBJ2-5; 8 nucleotides match TRBD1. Trimming took 3 bases from V and 0 from J; bases not matched to a gene: 12. Germline loops: CDR1 LNHNV, CDR2 YYDKDF (reference sequence). The CDR3 consists of 18 residues. The CDR3 nucleotides are TGTGCCACCAGCAGCCGCCCCCTCCGACAGGGGAACCAAGAGACCCAGTACTTC. Protein sequence: CATSSRPLRQGNQETQYF.

This clonotype was picked up a small number of times. The chain has TRBV14 and TRBJ2-1; D is perhaps TRBD2 (5 bases). This CDR3 region has 15 residues. Germline values: CDR1 SGHDN, CDR2 FVKESK. Trimming removed 1 base at V and 0 bases at J, with 7 bases between. This chain's CDR3 is CASSQARGSYNEQFF. In DNA, the CDR3 is TGTGCCAGCAGCCAAGCTCGGGGCTCCTACAATGAGCAGTTCTTC. The full variable domain, with the rest looked up from reference TRBV14 and TRBJ2-1, is EAGVTQFPSHSVIEKGQTVTLRCDPISGHDNLYWYRRVMGKEIKFLLHFVKESKQDESGMPNNRFLAERTGGTYSTLKVQPAELEDSGVYFCASSQARGSYNEQFFGPGTRLTVL.

The sample holds many counts of this clonotype. At one boundary the junction diverges from the germline segment, which might be a read error. The J gene is TRBJ2-3, the V gene TRBV5-1; TRBD2 might be the D (7 bases). The CDR3 is 14 residues long. The germline CDR1 and CDR2 sequences are SGHRS and YFSETQ. CDR3 sequence reads: CACRGSGSTDTQYF. DNA of the CDR3: TGCGCCTGCAGGGGTAGCGGGAGCACAGATACGCAGTATTTT.

This clonotype was picked up a small number of times. The chain joins TRBV12-3 or TRBV12-4 to TRBJ2-2; the D is unclear. The CDR3 spans 15 residues. The germline V and J ends were trimmed by 3 bases and 3 bases, with 11 bases remaining between them. The CDR3 loop reads CASSLRSLDTGELFF. As DNA, the CDR3 is TGTGCCAGCAGTTTGAGGAGCCTGGACACCGGGGAGCTGTTTTTT.

The V gene is TRBV11-3, the J gene TRBJ1-6, with 9 bases fitting TRBD1. V was clipped by 5 bases and J by 10 bases; unmatched bases: 9. Germline loops: CDR1 SGHNT, CDR2 YENEEA. The CDR3 is 15 amino acids. CDR3 nucleotides: TGTGCCAGCAGCCCGAGCCGACAGGGGGGCTCACCCCTCCACTTT. It encodes CASSPSRQGGSPLHF.

This clonotype was observed a few times. V is TRBV7-9 and J is TRBJ2-2, with 7 positions matching TRBD1. Germline loops: CDR1 SEHNR, CDR2 FQNEAQ (reference sequence). V trimming: 5 bases; J trimming: 0 bases; junction bases outside the gene matches: 3. The CDR3 totals 15 residues. CDR3 in amino acids: CASSIGTANTGELFF. The CDR3 DNA reads as TGTGCCAGCAGCATCGGGACAGCGAACACCGGGGAGCTGTTTTTT.

This clonotype was seen more than once but under ten times. The CDR3 here is CASSLDPGVNTGELFF. CDR3 nucleotide sequence: TGCGCCAGCAGCTTGGATCCGGGGGTGAACACCGGGGAGCTGTTTTTT. This chain joins TRBV5-1 and TRBJ2-2; tentative D call: TRBD2 (6 bases). The CDR3 consists of 16 residues. Germline CDR1 reads SGHRS; CDR2 reads YFSETQ. Trimming removed 0 bases from V and 1 base from J, with 10 bases in between.

The chain recombines TRBV7-6 with TRBJ2-1, with D maybe TRBD2 (5 bases). Germline loops: CDR1 SGHVS, CDR2 FNYEAQ. There are 17 residues in the CDR3. The V end was cut by 1 base, the J end by 0 bases, with 13 bases between. The CDR3 region is CASSLDDGSFSYNEQFF. CDR3 coding DNA: TGTGCCAGCAGCTTAGACGATGGGAGCTTCTCCTACAATGAGCAGTTCTTC.

The chain is built from TRBV9 and TRBJ1-1; D is uncertain. CDR3 length: 16 amino acids. Trimming stripped 4 bases from V and 0 bases from J, with 16 bases between. Germline loops: CDR1 SGDLS, CDR2 YYNGEE. CDR3 protein: CASSPESMLMNTEAFF. CDR3 DNA: TGTGCCAGCAGCCCCGAGTCGATGCTTATGAACACTGAAGCTTTCTTT.

The sample holds many counts of this clonotype. V usage is TRBV11-2 and J usage is TRBJ1-2; tentative D call: TRBD1 (5 bases). Germline V gives CDR1 SGHAT, CDR2 FQNNGV. This CDR3 region has 15 residues. V lost 5 bases, J lost 1 base, and 14 bases lay in between. CDR3 region: CASSIRGDDNYGYTF. CDR3 bases: TGTGCCAGCAGCATCCGGGGGGATGATAACTATGGCTACACCTTC.

This clonotype was observed at least ten times. The chain links TRBV12-3 or TRBV12-4 to TRBJ1-1; weak D call: TRBD1 (6 bases). CDR3 size: 14 residues. V was pared by 5 bases and J by 3 bases, with 13 bases between. The CDR3 loop reads CASSPRNRDTEAFF. CDR3 nucleotide sequence: TGTGCCAGCAGTCCCCGAAACAGGGACACTGAAGCTTTCTTT.